This entry lists 8 T cell receptor beta chains sequenced from one sample in a study of T cell repertoires in cytomegalovirus infection. TCRdb re-analysed the reads in MiXCR, keeping a single row per CDR3 protein. The profile covers 600,000 to 800,000 distinct CDR3 sequences, with around 24% appearing a single time and 8% taken by the ten largest. The sample comprised CD8+ T cells from PBMCs. The receptors derive from a human donor in good health (CMV status not recorded). Some clones in this sample may be carry-over from other donors' samples.

This clonotype has only a few counts. The chain couples TRBV6-5 to TRBJ2-2; 9 bases are shared with TRBD1. Germline CDR1 reads MNHEY; CDR2 reads SVGAGI. Trimming took 2 bases from V and 2 from J; bases not matched to a gene: 6. The CDR3 length is 17 residues. DNA for the CDR3: TGTGCCAGCAGTTACCCCCGGGACAGGGAAAACACCGGGGAGCTGTTTTTT. As protein: CASSYPRDRENTGELFF.

V is TRBV29-1 and J is TRBJ2-1, with a possible D match to TRBD1 (5 bases). The CDR3 loop spans 12 amino acids. The germline gives CDR1 SQVTM, CDR2 ANQGSEA. The V gene lost 7 bases and the J gene lost 6 bases, with 13 bases spanning the gap. CDR3 in amino acids: CSAEKDINEQFF. In DNA form, the CDR3 reads TGCAGCGCCGAGAAGGACATCAATGAGCAGTTCTTC.

The genes are TRBV6-6 and TRBJ1-3; D is unresolved. Germline V gene data show CDR1 as MNHNY and CDR2 as SVGAGI (reference sequence). The ends were cut back, 6 bases at V and 4 bases at J, with 25 bases in the middle. This CDR3 is 18 amino acids long. This chain's CDR3 is CASSPPRGPRESGNTIYF. The CDR3 DNA sequence: TGTGCCAGCAGCCCCCCGAGAGGGCCTCGCGAATCCGGAAACACCATATATTTT.

With respect to this clonotype: Relative to the germline gene, one junction end is altered; a read error may explain this. V usage is TRBV7-2 and J usage is TRBJ2-2; 10 bases align to TRBD2. CDR1 is SGHTA, CDR2 FQGNSA, per germline. CDR3 length equals 17 residues. CDR3 protein: CASSLPPPAGGPGKLFF. CDR3 in DNA: TGTGCCAGCAGCTTACCCCCCCCAGCGGGGGGGCCCGGGAAGCTGTTTTTT.

This clonotype was detected a few times. This rearrangement joins TRBV7-6 to TRBJ2-1; D remains unclear. There are 15 residues in the CDR3. The V end lost 5 bases, the J end lost 2 bases, and 13 bases lay between the germline ends. Germline V gives CDR1 SGHVS, CDR2 FNYEAQ. This CDR3 is CASSLSQITYNEQFF. The CDR3 DNA follows: TGTGCCAGCAGCCTATCACAGATAACCTACAATGAGCAGTTCTTC.

Note on this clonotype: Just one base apart from a much larger clone, this may be a read error. The V call is TRBV5-4, the J call TRBJ1-6; 8 nucleotides match TRBD1. The CDR3 covers 16 residues. From germline, CDR1 is SGHNT and CDR2 YYREEE (reference sequence). This chain's CDR3 is CASTSFGTGLNSPFHF. As DNA, the CDR3 is TGTGCCAGCACCTCCTTCGGGACAGGCCTGAATTCACCCTTCCACTTT.

The chain combines TRBV14 with TRBJ2-1, with D perhaps TRBD1 (6 bases). Trimming took 7 bases from V and 5 from J, leaving 12 bases between them. Per the germline V gene, CDR1 is SGHDN and CDR2 is FVKESK. This CDR3 comprises 13 residues. The CDR3 is CASTRDNHNEQFF. CDR3 coding DNA: TGTGCCAGCACCCGGGACAACCACAATGAGCAGTTCTTC. Drawing the rest from reference TRBV14 and TRBJ2-1, the complete variable domain is EAGVTQFPSHSVIEKGQTVTLRCDPISGHDNLYWYRRVMGKEIKFLLHFVKESKQDESGMPNNRFLAERTGGTYSTLKVQPAELEDSGVYFCASTRDNHNEQFFGPGTRLTVL.

This chain joins TRBV29-1 and TRBJ2-1, with TRBD1 identical over 9 bases. Per germline, CDR1 SQVTM and CDR2 ANQGSEA. The CDR3 has 13 residues. Trimming took 6 bases from V and 10 from J; bases not matched to a gene: 10. The CDR3 nucleotides read TGCAGCGTATTCGGACAGGGGCGTTTGGAGCAGTTCTTC. Encoded protein: CSVFGQGRLEQFF.